Listed here are 5 T cell receptor beta chains from one sample, sequenced in a study of T-cell reconstitution after alpha-beta-depleted transplantation in children. Preparing the TCRbeta library involved the use of unique molecular identifiers. TCRdb re-called the PCR reads with MiXCR, one entry per CDR3 protein. The sample yields 100,000 to 150,000 distinct CDR3 sequences, 23% seen once. This specimen was PBMCs, mostly from graft donor cells, taken 180 days after TCRalphabeta/CD19-depleted stem cell transplant. The source is a male patient aged 2 to 9 who had a stem cell transplant for chronic granulomatous disease, so the T cells may come from the graft donor.

The V call is TRBV27, the J call TRBJ2-7; D possibly corresponds to TRBD1 (5 bases). V shed 2 bases and J shed 4 bases, with 12 bases lying between them. In germline, CDR1 is MNHEY, CDR2 SMNVEV (reference sequence). The CDR3 runs 14 residues. CDR3: CASSLPGPSYEQYF. The CDR3 coding sequence is TGTGCCAGCAGTTTACCAGGGCCCTCTTACGAGCAGTACTTC.

This clonotype was counted a few times. The chain carries TRBV7-3 and TRBJ1-1, with D possibly being TRBD1 (5 bases). There are 14 residues in the CDR3. Germline V gene sequence: CDR1 SGHTA, CDR2 FQGTGA. With 10 bases removed from V and 1 base from J, the gap between germline ends came to 16 bases. This chain's CDR3 is CAIIRGDPNTEAFF. The CDR3 bases are TGTGCCATTATTCGGGGGGACCCGAACACTGAAGCTTTCTTT.

This clonotype was seen repeatedly, ten times or more. The chain combines TRBV7-2 with TRBJ2-3, with no clear D. The CDR3 spans 13 residues. From germline, CDR1 is SGHTA and CDR2 FQGNSA. Trimming shortened V by 1 base and J by 6 bases, and 8 bases separated the two germline ends. This CDR3 is CASSLGWADTQYF. The CDR3 DNA sequence: TGTGCCAGCAGCTTAGGATGGGCGGATACGCAGTATTTT.

There are many counts of this clonotype. The CDR3 reads CASSLTGIDTQYF. CDR3 in DNA: TGCGCCAGCAGTCTGACAGGGATAGATACGCAGTATTTT. The rearrangement links TRBV5-1 to TRBJ2-3, with 7 bases matching TRBD1. J was trimmed by 5 bases and V by 5 bases; bases with no gene match: 5. The CDR3 is made up of 13 amino acids. In germline, CDR1 is SGHRS, CDR2 YFSETQ.

This clonotype was seen a handful of times. The chain uses TRBV12-3 or TRBV12-4 and TRBJ2-1; 12 positions match TRBD2. The CDR3 is 15 amino acids. Trimming cost V 5 bases and J 4 bases; bases outside gene matches: 3. The CDR3 is CASSPTSGGYNEQFF. The DNA of the CDR3 is TGTGCCAGCAGTCCGACTAGCGGGGGATACAATGAGCAGTTCTTC.